There are many counts of the clone carrying this T cell receptor beta chain. Its antigen is currently unknown. The entry originates in a study of CD8 T cells in ankylosing spondylitis. The authors made TCR beta libraries by quantitative 5'-RACE with molecular barcodes. TCRdb used MiXCR to reprocess the 5' RACE reads, holding one entry per CDR3 protein. This sample carries roughly 39,000 distinct CDR3 sequences, 2.7% of them seen once, and the ten largest clones take approximately 4.2%. Regarding the study as a whole: Some motif variants were previously reported in reactive arthritis synovial fluid and blood. Seemingly distinctive of ankylosing spondylitis blood was a TCR beta motif formed by eight highly homologous variants.

J was trimmed by 0 bases and V by 4 bases; bases with no gene match: 4. This CDR3 region has 16 residues. The germline gives CDR1 SGDLS, CDR2 YYNGEE. The specimen was blood, either unsorted or a sorted T cell fraction (not recorded which). This receptor was taken from a male donor with ankylosing spondylitis or in good health (not recorded which). The chain carries TRBV9 and TRBJ2-2; TRBD2 matches 9 bases. The CDR3 protein is CASSMRTSANTGELFF. The CDR3 nucleotides read TGTGCCAGCAGCATGCGGACTAGCGCGAACACCGGGGAGCTGTTTTTT.